This T cell receptor (beta chain) was captured by sequencing in a study of blood T cell repertoires in COVID-19. About the study: Collection of acute and convalescent COVID-19 samples took place in the United States, Italy and Spain. PBMCs, B-cell-depleted T cells, or T cells were the source of the cDNA or gDNA that made up the material.

The CDR3 sequence is 14 residues long. Between the trimmed V and J ends, which lost 0 bases and 2 bases, there was a span of 8 bases. CDR1 and CDR2 (germline): SGHRS, YFSETQ. Original handling: Using reference gene primer amplification, nucleated cell counts were estimated. Sequencing used immunoSEQ multiplex PCR; TCRdb keeps in-frame clones, though not all of them. V, J and clone size are those of that table, while D and trimming were read from the DNA. The sample has around 100,000 clones; approximately 89% are singletons. Material for sequencing was peripheral blood. This sequence originates from a man between 60 and 75 years old with acute or convalescent COVID-19. This chain connects TRBV5-1 to TRBJ2-5, with D unclear. The CDR3 reads CASSLGARQETQYF. The CDR3, as DNA: TGCGCCAGCAGCTTGGGTGCCAGACAAGAGACCCAGTACTTC.